This T cell receptor beta chain was observed in a study of shared clonotypes between healthy human individuals. About the study: Used for every donor were three CD4 naive, three CD4 memory, two CD8 naive and one CD8 memory plate.

Study results and limitations: Clonotypes which were not shared had lower generation probabilities than clonotypes that all four donors shared. Memory subsets had estimated richness that was generally smaller than that of naive subsets. It was expected that sequencing depth would affect clonotype sharing among donors.

TCRdb's table, derived via immunoSEQ multiplex PCR, lists solely in-frame clones and lacks some. The data show millions of clones, with about 95% seen just once and approximately 1.2% held by the top ten. In the case of this clone: Its target is unknown. Within the sample, other DNA sequences also encode this same CDR3.

Naive CD8 cells were CD45RO-negative, positively selected for CCR7, excluding terminally differentiated effector memory CD45RA+ cells. Sequenced: naive CD8+ T cells sorted from blood. This clonotype was sampled from a young man in good health.

CDR3 coding DNA: TGTGCCAGCAGCGGACAGGGATTCTATGGCTACACCTTC. It specifies CASSGQGFYGYTF. V is TRBV9 and J is TRBJ1-2, with 7 nucleotides matching TRBD1. CDR1 SGDLS and CDR2 YYNGEE come from the germline V gene. This CDR3 is 13 amino acids long. The V gene end was trimmed by 3 bases and the J gene end by 4 bases; junction bases not matched to a gene: 3. Supplemented by reference TRBV9 and TRBJ1-2, the full variable domain reads DSGVTQTPKHLITATGQRVTLRCSPRSGDLSVYWYQQSLDQGLQFLIQYYNGEERAKGNILERFSAQQFPDLHSELNLSSLELGDSALYFCASSGQGFYGYTFGSGTRLTVV.